This record looks at one T cell receptor (beta chain) sequence and its context. Produced via immunoSEQ multiplex PCR; TCRdb's table is partial and in-frame only. The repertoire holds approximately 75,000 clones, with 95% to 97% as singletons. This sample stems from a study of technical replicates of blood from four donors. The source is a human donor in good health. Material: T cells isolated from PBMCs.

CDR3 in amino acids: CASSQIQGGAGELFF. The CDR3 DNA reads TGCGCCAGCAGCCAGATTCAGGGAGGGGCCGGGGAGCTGTTTTTT. The rearrangement links TRBV4-3 to TRBJ2-2, with 7 positions matching TRBD2. The CDR3 runs 15 residues. V lost 3 bases and J lost 6; bases outside the gene matches: 7. The V gene's germline CDR1 is LGHNA and CDR2 YSLEER.